This TCR beta chain emerged from a study of OX40 agonist ivuxolimab in advanced cancers. Method: immunoSEQ multiplex PCR; TCRdb's copy keeps in-frame clones and lacks some. The sample holds 60,000 to 75,000 clones, 83% seen once. Unmatched junction bases numbered 7, after V lost 3 bases and J lost 2 bases. This CDR3 spans 16 amino acids. Germline CDR1 SGHDT, CDR2 YYEEEE. The material was CD4+ or CD8+ T cells sorted from blood, obtained in a trial of the OX40 agonist ivuxolimab. The chain links TRBV5-6 to TRBJ1-4; 7 nucleotides match TRBD1. This sequence was found in an adult with an advanced solid tumor such as melanoma, head and neck, liver or kidney cancer. In nucleotides, the CDR3 is TGTGCCAGCAGCTACAAGACAGGGCTCACTAATGAAAAACTGTTTTTT. It yields the protein CASSYKTGLTNEKLFF.